Presented here are 11 T cell receptor beta chains from one specimen sequenced in a study of blood T cell repertoires in COVID-19. Sequenced by immunoSEQ multiplex PCR; TCRdb stores in-frame clones only, minus some. The data show approximately 260,000 clones, with around 92% seen just once and about 2% held by the top ten. Input material: PBMCs or T cells enriched from blood (not recorded which). The source of these receptors is a woman aged 55-69 years who had recovered from COVID-19.

The chain employs TRBV10-1 and TRBJ1-6; D remains ambiguous. The germline CDR1 and CDR2 sequences are WNHNN and SYGVQD (reference sequence). CDR3 length equals 13 residues. V was trimmed by 0 bases and J by 7 bases, leaving 4 bases between them. The CDR3 loop is CASSESLNSPLHF. For the CDR3, the DNA is TGCGCCAGCAGTGAGTCCTTAAATTCACCCCTCCACTTT.

The chain combines TRBV11-3 with TRBJ1-1; 9 bases match TRBD1. The CDR3 is 15 amino acids. The V gene's germline CDR1 is SGHNT and CDR2 YENEEA. Trimming took 4 bases from V and 6 from J; bases not matched to a gene: 9. The CDR3 protein is CASSSPGTGKPEAFF. The CDR3 DNA is TGTGCCAGCAGCTCCCCTGGGACAGGGAAGCCTGAAGCTTTCTTT.

CDR3 protein: CSSRAAGGDTGELFF. CDR3 in DNA: TGTTCCTCCCGCGCGGCGGGCGGGGACACCGGGGAGCTGTTTTTT. This chain joins TRBV19 and TRBJ2-2; D may be TRBD2 (6 bases). CDR1 is LNHDA and CDR2 is SQIVND in the germline V gene (reference sequence). The CDR3 loop spans 15 amino acids.

V and J are TRBV5-1 and TRBJ1-6, with D unclear. Germline loops: CDR1 SGHRS, CDR2 YFSETQ. Deletions cut 2 bases from V and 7 bases from J, with 7 bases between. This CDR3 is built from 13 residues. CDR3 protein: CASSFGINSPLHF. The DNA for the CDR3 is TGCGCCAGCAGCTTCGGGATCAATTCACCCCTCCACTTT.

The count of this clone is one. In nucleotides, the CDR3 is TGTGCCAGCAGCTCTCCGAACAGGGGAAAGGATGGCTACACCTTC. Protein sequence: CASSSPNRGKDGYTF. The V and J genes are TRBV7-9 and TRBJ1-2; TRBD1 matches 7 bases. The germline CDR1 and CDR2 sequences are SEHNR and FQNEAQ (reference sequence). The V segment lost 4 bases and the J segment 6 bases; nucleotides outside the gene matches: 11. The CDR3 has 15 residues.

The chain joins TRBV28 to TRBJ1-2, with 8 positions matching TRBD1. The germline gives CDR1 MDHEN, CDR2 SYDVKM. V shed 6 bases, J shed 6 bases, and the junction held 9 bases outside the gene matches. The CDR3 length is 14 residues. CDR3: CASRDGQGANGYTF. CDR3 in DNA: TGTGCCAGCAGAGACGGACAGGGTGCAAATGGCTACACCTTC.

The chain links TRBV28 to TRBJ1-1; no definite D call. The CDR3 has 13 residues. V was cut by 5 bases and J by 10 bases, with 17 bases left in between. From germline, CDR1 is MDHEN and CDR2 SYDVKM. The CDR3 bases are TGTGCCAGCAGTCCCCCGACACCTTTGAGAGCTTTCTTT. This translates into CASSPPTPLRAFF.

This clone was recorded once. The chain links TRBV13 to TRBJ2-1, with a possible D match to TRBD2 (5 bases). V gave up 0 bases and J gave up 11 bases, with 11 bases separating them. The CDR3 is 13 amino acids. Germline V CDR1 and CDR2: PRHDT, FYEKMQ (reference sequence). CDR3 nucleotides: TGTGCCAGCAGCTTAGGAAGAGGGCAGAAGCAGTTCTTC. Amino acids: CASSLGRGQKQFF.

The V gene is TRBV7-8, the J gene TRBJ1-2, with D possibly matching TRBD1 (5 bases). Germline V lookup: CDR1 SGHVS, CDR2 FQNEAQ. The CDR3 length is 12 residues. Deletions cut 1 base from V and 8 bases from J, with 8 bases between. The CDR3 DNA sequence: TGTGCCAGCAGCTTAGGCAGGGAAGGCTACACCTTC. Amino acid sequence: CASSLGREGYTF.

The chain is built from TRBV19 and TRBJ1-4; 8 bases are a match to TRBD1. The CDR3 has 15 residues. The V segment lost 3 bases and the J segment 2 bases; nucleotides outside the gene matches: 2. Germline CDR1 reads LNHDA; CDR2 reads SQIVND (reference sequence). The CDR3, as DNA: TGTGCCAGTAGTATGAGACAGGGGACTAATGAAAAACTGTTTTTT. It encodes CASSMRQGTNEKLFF.

The sample holds one count of this clone. The chain links TRBV19 to TRBJ1-1, with 10 bases that match TRBD1. The germline CDR1 and CDR2 sequences are LNHDA and SQIVND (reference sequence). The CDR3 spans 14 residues. The trim removed 5 bases at V and 6 bases at J, leaving 6 bases unmatched. DNA for the CDR3: TGTGCCAGTAGTTTAGGGACAGGGGTCCCTGAAGCTTTCTTT. This encodes CASSLGTGVPEAFF.